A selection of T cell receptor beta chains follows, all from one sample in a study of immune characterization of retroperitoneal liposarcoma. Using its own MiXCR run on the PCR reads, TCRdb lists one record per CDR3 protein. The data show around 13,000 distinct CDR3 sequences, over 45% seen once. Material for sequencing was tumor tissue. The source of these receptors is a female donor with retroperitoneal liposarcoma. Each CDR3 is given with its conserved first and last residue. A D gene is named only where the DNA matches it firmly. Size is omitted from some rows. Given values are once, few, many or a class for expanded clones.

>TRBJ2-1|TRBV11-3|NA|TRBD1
CASSLEGTGDYNEQFF
TGTGCCAGCAGCTTAGAAGGGACAGGGGACTACAATGAGCAGTTCTTC
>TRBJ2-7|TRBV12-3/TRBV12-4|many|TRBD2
CASSPLLAGGAYEQYF
TGTGCCAGCAGTCCGCTACTAGCGGGAGGGGCCTACGAGCAGTACTTC
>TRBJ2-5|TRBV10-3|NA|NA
CAISESTLQETQYF
TGTGCCATCAGTGAGTCAACCCTCCAAGAGACCCAGTACTTC
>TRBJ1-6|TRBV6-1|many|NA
CASSLYTGNNSPLHF
TGTGCCAGCAGTCTTTATACAGGGAATAATTCACCCCTCCACTTT
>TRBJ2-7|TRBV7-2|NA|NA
CASSSGDNYEQYF
TGTGCCAGCAGCTCCGGGGACAACTACGAGCAGTACTTC
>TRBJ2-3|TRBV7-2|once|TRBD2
CASSTLAGETFRQYF
TGTGCCAGCAGCACACTAGCGGGAGAAACCTTTAGGCAGTATTTT
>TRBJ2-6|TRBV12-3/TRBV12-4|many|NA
CASSLRGSGANVLTF
TGTGCCAGCAGTTTAAGGGGCTCTGGGGCCAACGTCCTGACTTTC
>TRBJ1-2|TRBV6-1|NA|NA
CASSSSGVGRKNNYGYTF
TGTGCCAGCAGTTCCTCTGGGGTGGGTCGTAAAAATAACTATGGCTACACCTTC
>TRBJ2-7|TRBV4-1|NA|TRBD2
CASSRDPGGEQYF
TGCGCCAGCAGCCGGGACCCGGGAGGCGAGCAGTACTTC
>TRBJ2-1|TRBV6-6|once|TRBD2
CASSYLGLAGGKETQFF
TGTGCCAGCAGTTACCTTGGACTAGCGGGGGGGAAAGAGACCCAGTTCTTC
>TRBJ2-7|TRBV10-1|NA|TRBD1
CASSDPGQGGNEQYF
TGCGCCAGCAGTGACCCCGGACAGGGGGGCAATGAGCAGTACTTC
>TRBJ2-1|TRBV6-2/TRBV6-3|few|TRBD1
CASSYGTAYNEQFF
TGTGCCAGCAGTTACGGGACAGCTTACAATGAGCAGTTCTTC
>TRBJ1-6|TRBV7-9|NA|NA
CASGLGGARFSSPLHF
TGTGCCAGCGGCTTGGGAGGGGCCAGGTTTAGTTCACCCCTCCACTTT
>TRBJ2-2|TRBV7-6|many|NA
CASSLQVGKNTGELFF
TGTGCCAGCAGCTTACAGGTGGGGAAGAACACCGGGGAGCTGTTTTTT
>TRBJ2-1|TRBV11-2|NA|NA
CASSLGEAEYNEQFF
TGTGCCAGCAGCTTAGGGGAAGCGGAATACAATGAGCAGTTCTTC
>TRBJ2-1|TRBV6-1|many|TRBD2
CASSETWTSGTNEQFF
TGTGCCAGCAGTGAAACGTGGACTAGCGGGACCAATGAGCAGTTCTTC
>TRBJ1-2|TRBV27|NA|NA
CATRRGERNYGYTF
TGTGCCACCCGTAGAGGAGAAAGGAACTATGGCTACACCTTC
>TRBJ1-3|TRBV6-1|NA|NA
CASSALGRNTIYF
TGTGCCAGCAGTGCGTTAGGGAGGAACACCATATATTTT
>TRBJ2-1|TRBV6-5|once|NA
CASSVYNYEVYF
TGTGCCAGCAGTGTTTACAACTACGAGGTGTACTTC
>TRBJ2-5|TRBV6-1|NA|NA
CASSQGETQYF
TGTGCCAGCAGTCAAGGGGAGACCCAGTACTTC
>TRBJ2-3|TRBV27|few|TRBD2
CASRLAGGSDTQYF
TGTGCCAGCAGGCTAGCGGGAGGATCTGATACGCAGTATTTT
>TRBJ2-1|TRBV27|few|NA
CASSPLTPYNEQFF
TGTGCCAGCAGTCCTCTTACCCCCTACAATGAGCAGTTCTTC
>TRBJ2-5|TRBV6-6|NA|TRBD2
CAGSYSGLAGPETQYF
TGTGCCGGCAGTTACTCCGGACTAGCGGGTCCGGAGACCCAGTACTTC
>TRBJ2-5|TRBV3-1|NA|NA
CASSQAGEETQYF
TGTGCCAGCAGCCAGGCAGGGGAAGAGACCCAGTACTTC
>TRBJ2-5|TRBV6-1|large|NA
CASGPAGELPYF
TGTGCCAGCGGCCCGGCTGGGGAGCTACCGTACTTC
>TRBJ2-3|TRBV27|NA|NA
CASSLNVGGGSDTQYF
TGTGCCAGCAGTTTGAATGTCGGGGGTGGGTCAGATACGCAGTATTTT
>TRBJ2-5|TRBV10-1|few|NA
CASSDGLGKQKTQYF
TGCGCCAGCAGTGACGGATTAGGGAAGCAGAAGACCCAGTACTTC
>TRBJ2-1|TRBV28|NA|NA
CASIQRGILRYEQFF
TGTGCCAGCATCCAGAGAGGGATTTTAAGGTACGAGCAGTTCTTC
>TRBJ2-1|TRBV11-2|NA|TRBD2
CASSLVVAGDEQFF
TGTGCCAGCAGCTTAGTCGTAGCGGGAGACGAGCAGTTCTTC
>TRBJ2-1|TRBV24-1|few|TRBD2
CATSEPGLAGGQTYNEQFF
TGTGCCACCAGTGAACCGGGACTAGCGGGAGGGCAGACCTACAATGAGCAGTTCTTC
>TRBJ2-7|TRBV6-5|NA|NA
CATSSGGAYEQYF
TGTGCCACCTCCAGTGGGGGGGCATACGAGCAGTACTTC
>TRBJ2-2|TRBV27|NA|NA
CASKRVGGTGELFF
TGTGCCAGCAAAAGGGTAGGGGGCACCGGGGAGCTGTTTTTT
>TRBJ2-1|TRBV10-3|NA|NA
CAISEGVAGWYNEQFF
TGTGCCATCAGTGAGGGAGTTGCGGGGTGGTACAATGAGCAGTTCTTC
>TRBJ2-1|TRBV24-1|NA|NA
CATSDFDGFSYNEQFF
TGTGCCACCAGTGATTTTGACGGTTTCTCCTACAATGAGCAGTTCTTC